The clone carrying this TCR beta chain was detected only a few times. Its specificity is not known. The junction had 10 bases not matched to a gene; V was cut back by 5 bases and J by 9 bases. The CDR3 sequence is 15 residues long. The V gene's germline CDR1 is SGHTA and CDR2 FQGNSA. Sequencing was performed with immunoSEQ multiplex PCR; in TCRdb, only in-frame clones are kept and a portion is missing. The sample consists of some 300,000 clones, about 80% of them appearing once. This record belongs to a study of cytotoxic CD8 clonotypes in ibrutinib-treated CLL. Study background: IGHV unmutated fewer than 18; relapsed/refractory 11 to 12; treatment-naive approximately 15. A mean of about 250,000 productive templates and tens of thousands of productive rearrangements was obtained per sample.

Study-wide results and limits: Clonality was elevated at ibrutinib response and had returned toward baseline at progression.

Material: PBMCs, obtained before ibrutinib treatment. The genes are TRBV7-2 and TRBJ2-5; TRBD2 aligns across 12 bases. The receptor's source is a human donor with chronic lymphocytic leukemia. The CDR3 nucleotides read TGTGCCAGCAGCCCAACGGGGCTAGCGGGAGGGGCCCAGTACTTC. The encoded protein is CASSPTGLAGGAQYF.